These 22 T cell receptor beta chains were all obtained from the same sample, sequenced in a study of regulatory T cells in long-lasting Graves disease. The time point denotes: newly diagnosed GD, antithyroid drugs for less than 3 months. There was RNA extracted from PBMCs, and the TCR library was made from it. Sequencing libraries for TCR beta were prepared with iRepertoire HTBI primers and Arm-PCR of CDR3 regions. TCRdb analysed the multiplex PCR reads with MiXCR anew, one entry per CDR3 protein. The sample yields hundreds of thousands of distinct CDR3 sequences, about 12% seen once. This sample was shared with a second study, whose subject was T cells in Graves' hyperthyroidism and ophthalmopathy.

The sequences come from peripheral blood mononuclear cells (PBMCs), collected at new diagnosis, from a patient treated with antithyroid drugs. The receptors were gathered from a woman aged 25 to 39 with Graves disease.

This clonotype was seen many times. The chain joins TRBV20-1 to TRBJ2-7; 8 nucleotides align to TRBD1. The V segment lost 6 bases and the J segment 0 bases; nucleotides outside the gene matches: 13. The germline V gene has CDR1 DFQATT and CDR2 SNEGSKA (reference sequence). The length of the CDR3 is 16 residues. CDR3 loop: CSAPFPTGGSSYEQYF. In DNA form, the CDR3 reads TGCAGTGCCCCCTTTCCCACAGGGGGGAGCTCCTACGAGCAGTACTTC.

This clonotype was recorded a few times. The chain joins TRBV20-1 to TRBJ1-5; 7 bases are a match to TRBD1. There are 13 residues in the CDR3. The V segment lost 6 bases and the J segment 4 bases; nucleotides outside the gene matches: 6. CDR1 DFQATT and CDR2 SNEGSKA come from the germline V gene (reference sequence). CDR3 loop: CSALDRLNQPQHF. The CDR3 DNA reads TGCAGTGCCTTGGACAGGCTAAATCAGCCCCAGCATTTT.

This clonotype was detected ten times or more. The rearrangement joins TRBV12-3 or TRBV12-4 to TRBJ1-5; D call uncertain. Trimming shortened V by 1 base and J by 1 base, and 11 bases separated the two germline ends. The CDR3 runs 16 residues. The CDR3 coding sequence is TGTGCCAGCAGTTTAGGGAGTAAATCGAGCAATCAGCCCCAGCATTTT. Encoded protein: CASSLGSKSSNQPQHF.

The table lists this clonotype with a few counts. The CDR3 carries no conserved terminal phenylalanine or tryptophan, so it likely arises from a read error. Here the CDR3 reads CASSLNSYNSPLHY. As DNA, the CDR3 is TGTGCCAGCAGCTTAAACAGTTATAATTCACCCCTCCACTAT. The genes are TRBV11-3 and TRBJ1-6, with unresolved D. In germline, CDR1 is SGHNT, CDR2 YENEEA. CDR3 length: 14 amino acids. V lost 2 bases and J 4 bases, leaving 6 bases between the germline ends.

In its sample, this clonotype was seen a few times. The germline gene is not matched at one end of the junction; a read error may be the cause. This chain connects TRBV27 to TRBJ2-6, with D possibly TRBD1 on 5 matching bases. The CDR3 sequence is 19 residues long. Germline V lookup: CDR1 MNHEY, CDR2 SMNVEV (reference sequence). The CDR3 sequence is CASSAWAVPTISGANALTF. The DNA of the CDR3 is TGTGCCAGCAGTGCATGGGCGGTACCCACCATATCTGGGGCCAACGCCCTGACTTTC.

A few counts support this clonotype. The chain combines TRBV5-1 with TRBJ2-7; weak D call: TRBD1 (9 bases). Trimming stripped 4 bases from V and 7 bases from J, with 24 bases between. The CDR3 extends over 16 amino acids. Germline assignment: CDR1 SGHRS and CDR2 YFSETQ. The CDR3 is CASSADFLSGTGEQYF. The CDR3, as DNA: TGCGCCAGCAGCGCCGACTTCCTTAGCGGGACAGGGGAGCAGTACTTC. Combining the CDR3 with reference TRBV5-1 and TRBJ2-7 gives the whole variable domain KAGVTQTPRYLIKTRGQQVTLSCSPISGHRSVSWYQQTPGQGLQFLFEYFSETQRNKGNFPGRFSGRQFSNSRSEMNVSTLELGDSALYLCASSADFLSGTGEQYFGPGTRLTVT.

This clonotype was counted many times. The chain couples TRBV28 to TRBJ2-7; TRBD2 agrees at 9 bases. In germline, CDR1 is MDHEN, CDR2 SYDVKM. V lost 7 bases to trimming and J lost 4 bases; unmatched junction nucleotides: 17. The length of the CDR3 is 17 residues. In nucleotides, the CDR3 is TGTGCCAGCACCAATAAGGCGCGATATAGCGGGAGTTACGAGCAGTACTTC. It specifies CASTNKARYSGSYEQYF.

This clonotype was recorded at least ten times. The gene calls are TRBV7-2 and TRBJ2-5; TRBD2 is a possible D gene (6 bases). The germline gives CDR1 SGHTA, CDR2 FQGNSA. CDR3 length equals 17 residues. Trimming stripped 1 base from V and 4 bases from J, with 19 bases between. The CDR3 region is CASSLGFPSAFGETQYF. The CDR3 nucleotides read TGTGCCAGCAGCTTAGGGTTCCCTAGCGCGTTCGGAGAGACCCAGTACTTC.

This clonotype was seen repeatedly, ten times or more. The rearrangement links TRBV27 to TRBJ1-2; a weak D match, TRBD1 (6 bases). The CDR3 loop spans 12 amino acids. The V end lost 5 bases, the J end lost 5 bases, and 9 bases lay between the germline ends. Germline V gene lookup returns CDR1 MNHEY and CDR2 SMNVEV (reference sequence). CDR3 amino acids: CASSMTGYGYTF. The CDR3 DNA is TGTGCCAGCAGTATGACAGGATATGGCTACACCTTC.

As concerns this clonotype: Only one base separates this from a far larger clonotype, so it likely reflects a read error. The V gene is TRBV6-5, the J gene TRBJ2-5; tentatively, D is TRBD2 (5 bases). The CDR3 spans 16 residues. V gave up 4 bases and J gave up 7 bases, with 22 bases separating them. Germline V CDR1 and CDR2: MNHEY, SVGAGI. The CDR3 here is CASSSPRGSSVATQYF. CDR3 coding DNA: TGTGCCAGCAGTTCCCCAAGAGGGTCTTCAGTGGCGACCCAGTACTTC.

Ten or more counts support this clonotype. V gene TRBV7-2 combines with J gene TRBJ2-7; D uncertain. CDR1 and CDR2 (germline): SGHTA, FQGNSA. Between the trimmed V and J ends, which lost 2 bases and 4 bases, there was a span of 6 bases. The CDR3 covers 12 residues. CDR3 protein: CASSLLAYEQYF. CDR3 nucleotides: TGTGCCAGCAGCTTATTAGCATACGAGCAGTACTTC.

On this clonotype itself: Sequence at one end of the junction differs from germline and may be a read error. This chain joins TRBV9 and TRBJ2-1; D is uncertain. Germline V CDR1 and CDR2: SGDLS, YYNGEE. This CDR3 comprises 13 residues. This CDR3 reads CASSVESYSEQFF. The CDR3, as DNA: TGTGCCAGCAGCGTAGAAAGCTACAGTGAGCAGTTCTTC.

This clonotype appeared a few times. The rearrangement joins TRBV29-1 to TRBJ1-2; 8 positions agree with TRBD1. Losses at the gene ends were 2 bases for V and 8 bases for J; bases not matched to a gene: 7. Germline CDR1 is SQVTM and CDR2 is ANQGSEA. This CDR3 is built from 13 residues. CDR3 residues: CSVELQGAGGYTF. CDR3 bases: TGCAGCGTTGAACTCCAGGGGGCAGGAGGCTACACCTTC.

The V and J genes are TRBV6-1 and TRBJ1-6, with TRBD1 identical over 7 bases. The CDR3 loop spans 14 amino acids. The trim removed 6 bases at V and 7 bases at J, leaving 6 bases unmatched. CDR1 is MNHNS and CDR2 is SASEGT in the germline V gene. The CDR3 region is CASSLTGSNSPLHF. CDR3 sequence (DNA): TGTGCCAGCAGCTTGACAGGGTCCAATTCACCCCTCCACTTT.

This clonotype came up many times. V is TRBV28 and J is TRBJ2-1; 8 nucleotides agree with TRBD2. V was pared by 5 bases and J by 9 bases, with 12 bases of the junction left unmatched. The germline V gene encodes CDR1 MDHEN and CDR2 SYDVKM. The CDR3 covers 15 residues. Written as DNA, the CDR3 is TGTGCCAGCAGTCCCCCCAGCGGGAGAGGCGGTGAGCAGTTCTTC. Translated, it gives CASSPPSGRGGEQFF.

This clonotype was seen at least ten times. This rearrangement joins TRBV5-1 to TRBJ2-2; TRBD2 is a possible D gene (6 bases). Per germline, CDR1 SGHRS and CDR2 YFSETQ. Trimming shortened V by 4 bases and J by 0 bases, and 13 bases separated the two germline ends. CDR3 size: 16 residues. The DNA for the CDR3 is TGCGCCAGCAGCCGCACTAGCAGAGCGAACACCGGGGAGCTGTTTTTT. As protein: CASSRTSRANTGELFF.

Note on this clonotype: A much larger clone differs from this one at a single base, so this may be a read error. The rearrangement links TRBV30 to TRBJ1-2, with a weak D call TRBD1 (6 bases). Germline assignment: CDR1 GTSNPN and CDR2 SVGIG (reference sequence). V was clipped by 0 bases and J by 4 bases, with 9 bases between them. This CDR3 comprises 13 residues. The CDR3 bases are TGTGCCTGGAGTGTAAGAGGGGGCTATGGCTACACCTTC. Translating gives CAWSVRGGYGYTF.

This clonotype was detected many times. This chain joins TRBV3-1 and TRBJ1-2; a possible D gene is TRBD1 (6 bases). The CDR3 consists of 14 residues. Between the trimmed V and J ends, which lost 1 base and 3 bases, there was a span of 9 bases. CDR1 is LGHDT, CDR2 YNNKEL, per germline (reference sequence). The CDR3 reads CASSQARGDYGYTF. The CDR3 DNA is TGTGCCAGCAGCCAAGCAAGGGGGGACTATGGCTACACCTTC.

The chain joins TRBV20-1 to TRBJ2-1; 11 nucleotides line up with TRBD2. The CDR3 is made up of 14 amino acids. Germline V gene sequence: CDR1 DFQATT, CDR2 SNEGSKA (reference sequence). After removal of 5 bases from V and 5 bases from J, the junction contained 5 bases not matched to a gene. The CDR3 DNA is TGCAGTGCTGCCGGGACTAGCGGAAACAATGAGCAGTTCTTC. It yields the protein CSAAGTSGNNEQFF.

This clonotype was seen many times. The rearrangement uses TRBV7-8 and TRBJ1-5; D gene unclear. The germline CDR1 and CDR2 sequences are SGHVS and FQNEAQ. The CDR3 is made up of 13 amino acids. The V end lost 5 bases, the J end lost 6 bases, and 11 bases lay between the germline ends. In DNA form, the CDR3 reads TGTGCCAGCAGCCCACAATCTTTTCAGCCCCAGCATTTT. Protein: CASSPQSFQPQHF. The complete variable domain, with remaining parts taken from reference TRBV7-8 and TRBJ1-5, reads GAGVSQSPRYKVAKRGQDVALRCDPISGHVSLFWYQQALGQGPEFLTYFQNEAQLDKSGLPSDRFFAERPEGSVSTLKIQRTQQEDSAVYLCASSPQSFQPQHFGDGTRLSIL.

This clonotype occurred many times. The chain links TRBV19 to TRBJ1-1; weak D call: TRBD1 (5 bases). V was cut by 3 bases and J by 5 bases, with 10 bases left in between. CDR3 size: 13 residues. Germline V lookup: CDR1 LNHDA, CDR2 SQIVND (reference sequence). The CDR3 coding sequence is TGTGCCAGTAGTATCCCGGGGGGTACTGAAGCTTTCTTT. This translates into CASSIPGGTEAFF.

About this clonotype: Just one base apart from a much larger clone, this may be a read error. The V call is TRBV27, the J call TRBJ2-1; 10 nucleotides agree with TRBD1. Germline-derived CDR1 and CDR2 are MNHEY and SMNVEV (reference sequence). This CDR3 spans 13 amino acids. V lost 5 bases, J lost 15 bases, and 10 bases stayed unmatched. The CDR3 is CASSRAVWDRGFF. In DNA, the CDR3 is TGTGCCAGCAGTCGGGCGGTATGGGACAGGGGGTTCTTC.